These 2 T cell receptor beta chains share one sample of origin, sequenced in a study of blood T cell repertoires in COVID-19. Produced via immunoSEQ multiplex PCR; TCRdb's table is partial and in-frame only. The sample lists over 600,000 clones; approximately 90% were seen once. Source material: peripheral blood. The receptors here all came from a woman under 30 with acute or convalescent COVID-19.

In DNA, the CDR3 is TGTGCCAGCAGCAAAGTTCGGAGGGCGGCTGAAAAACTGTTTTTT. It is translated as CASSKVRRAAEKLFF. V usage is TRBV21-1 and J usage is TRBJ1-4. TRBV21-1 is noted as a pseudogene. The CDR3 runs to 15 residues.

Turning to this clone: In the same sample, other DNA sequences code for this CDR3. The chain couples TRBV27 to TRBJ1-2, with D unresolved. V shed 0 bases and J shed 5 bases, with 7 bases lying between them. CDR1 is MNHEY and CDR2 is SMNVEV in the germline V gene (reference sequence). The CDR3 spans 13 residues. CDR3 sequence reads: CASSLSRGYGYTF. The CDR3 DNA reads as TGTGCCAGCAGTTTATCCCGGGGATATGGCTACACCTTC.